This T cell receptor (beta chain) stems from a study of PD-1 blockade in mismatch repair-deficient tumors. Sequencing used immunoSEQ multiplex PCR; TCRdb keeps in-frame clones, though not all of them. Of roughly 84,000 clones listed, over 75% are singletons. Three pembrolizumab responders had their TCRs sequenced. The clonotype comes from an adult with mismatch repair-deficient cancer. The material was peripheral blood, obtained 12 weeks after starting pembrolizumab.

Here the CDR3 reads CASSVYLGGFMTGELFF. Written as DNA, the CDR3 is TGTGCCAGCAGCGTTTATCTTGGAGGGTTTATGACCGGGGAGCTGTTTTTT. The V and J genes are TRBV21-1 and TRBJ2-2; the tabulated D call, TRBD2, remains unverified against the DNA. TRBV21-1 is recorded as a pseudogene. The CDR3 runs 17 residues.